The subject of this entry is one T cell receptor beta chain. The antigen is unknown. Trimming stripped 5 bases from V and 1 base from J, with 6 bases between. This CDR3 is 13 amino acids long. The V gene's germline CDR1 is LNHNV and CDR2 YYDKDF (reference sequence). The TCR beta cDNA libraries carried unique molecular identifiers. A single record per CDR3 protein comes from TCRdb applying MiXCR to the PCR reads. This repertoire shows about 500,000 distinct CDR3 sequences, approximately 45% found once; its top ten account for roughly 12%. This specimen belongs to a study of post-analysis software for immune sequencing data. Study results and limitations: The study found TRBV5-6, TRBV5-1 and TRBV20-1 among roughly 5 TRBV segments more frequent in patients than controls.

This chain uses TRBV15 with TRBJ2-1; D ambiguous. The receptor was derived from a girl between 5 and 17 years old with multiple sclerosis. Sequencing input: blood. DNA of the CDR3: TGTGCCACCAGCGGCCGGTCCTACAATGAGCAGTTCTTC. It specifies CATSGRSYNEQFF.